Presented here are 30 T cell receptor beta chains from one specimen sequenced in a study of T cell responses to AZD1222 COVID-19 vaccine. Here immunoSEQ multiplex PCR was the method, and the copy in TCRdb shows in-frame clones only, minus some. The sample consists of some 170,000 clones, 85% to 90% of them appearing once. Sequenced material: peripheral blood, taken 28 days after the second dose of the MenACWY control vaccine. The receptors were gathered from an adult who received the MenACWY meningococcal vaccine as a control.

This chain links TRBV4-3 with TRBJ2-2; perhaps TRBD2 as D (7 bases). V was shortened by 4 bases and J by 5 bases, with 14 bases between the two germline ends. Germline CDR1 LGHNA, CDR2 YSLEER. The CDR3 runs to 15 residues. The CDR3 reads CASSPTGGRTGELFF. The DNA of the CDR3 is TGCGCCAGCAGCCCCACGGGGGGCCGGACCGGGGAGCTGTTTTTT.

The chain recombines TRBV10-3 with TRBJ2-2; weak D call: TRBD2 (6 bases). CDR1 and CDR2 (germline): ENHRY, SYGVKD. This CDR3 has 18 residues. The germline V and J ends were trimmed by 0 bases and 5 bases, with 19 bases remaining between them. The CDR3 DNA is TGTGCCATCAGTGAGTCGAAGGGACTTGGGGGATTGACCGGGGAGCTGTTTTTT. Translated: CAISESKGLGGLTGELFF.

This chain links TRBV5-1 with TRBJ1-6; a weak D match, TRBD1 (5 bases). The CDR3 is made up of 15 amino acids. Germline V CDR1 and CDR2: SGHRS, YFSETQ. The V gene lost 1 base and the J gene lost 7 bases, with 12 bases spanning the gap. The DNA of the CDR3 is TGCGCCAGCAGCTTGTTGGGACGTGGGAATTCACCCCTCCACTTT. Amino acid sequence: CASSLLGRGNSPLHF.

This rearrangement joins TRBV24-1 to TRBJ1-1; 7 bases are shared with TRBD1. Germline CDR1 reads KGHDR; CDR2 reads SFDVKD. Trimming removed 9 bases from V and 12 bases from J; junction bases left unmatched: 9. CDR3 size: 11 residues. The CDR3 nucleotides read TGTGCCACCGCAGACAGGGCGTCAACTTTCTTT. Translated: CATADRASTFF.

The chain is built from TRBV7-3 and TRBJ1-1, with D hard to call. V was clipped by 0 bases and J by 4 bases, with 12 bases between them. The CDR3 covers 15 residues. The germline V gene has CDR1 SGHTA and CDR2 FQGTGA. CDR3 nucleotide sequence: TGTGCCAGCAGCTTAACAGGGAGCGAGATCACTGAAGCTTTCTTT. Its translation is CASSLTGSEITEAFF.

The chain links TRBV11-1 to TRBJ2-7, with 10 bases fitting TRBD2. V shed 1 base and J 3 bases; nucleotides not matched to a gene: 3. The CDR3 extends over 15 amino acids. CDR1 is SGHAT, CDR2 FQDESV, per germline (reference sequence). For the CDR3, the DNA is TGTGCCAGCAGCTTAGGGACTAGCGGATACTACGAGCAGTACTTC. It codes for CASSLGTSGYYEQYF.

The chain has TRBV7-2 and TRBJ2-7; 8 nucleotides match TRBD2. Germline CDR1 SGHTA, CDR2 FQGNSA. After removal of 5 bases from V and 0 bases from J, the junction contained 6 bases not matched to a gene. This CDR3 contains 15 residues. The CDR3 nucleotides are TGTGCCAGCAGCCGGGGGGGGACTGGCTCCTACGAGCAGTACTTC. Residues: CASSRGGTGSYEQYF.

The chain carries TRBV7-2 and TRBJ2-1; possibly TRBD1 for D (5 bases). Trimming shortened V by 5 bases and J by 9 bases, and 17 bases separated the two germline ends. The CDR3 totals 14 residues. The germline gives CDR1 SGHTA, CDR2 FQGNSA. The CDR3 nucleotides are TGTGCCAGCAGCCCCGCCGGCAGGGCCGGTGAGCAGTTCTTC. Encoded protein: CASSPAGRAGEQFF.

The chain joins TRBV28 to TRBJ2-2; D uncertain. Trimming stripped 6 bases from V and 0 bases from J, with 20 bases between. Germline CDR1 MDHEN, CDR2 SYDVKM. CDR3 length equals 18 residues. This chain's CDR3 is CASSLRYISAANTGELFF. The DNA for the CDR3 is TGTGCCAGCAGCCTCCGTTATATATCGGCCGCGAACACCGGGGAGCTGTTTTTT.

This rearrangement joins TRBV19 to TRBJ2-7, with 7 bases aligning to TRBD2. Germline loops: CDR1 LNHDA, CDR2 SQIVND (reference sequence). With 4 bases clipped from V and 0 bases from J, the junction kept 6 bases outside the gene matches. The CDR3 sequence is 15 residues long. The CDR3 loop is CASSNRGGSSYEQYF. CDR3 DNA: TGTGCCAGTAGTAATCGCGGGGGAAGCTCCTACGAGCAGTACTTC.

This chain uses TRBV18 with TRBJ2-1, with D maybe TRBD2 (5 bases). CDR3 length: 15 residues. Germline V lookup: CDR1 KGHSH, CDR2 LQKENI. V was trimmed by 6 bases and J by 10 bases, leaving 22 bases between them. Here the CDR3 DNA reads TGTGCCAGCTCGCACGACGTCCGGGGTAAAGAGGAGCAGTTCTTC. Protein sequence: CASSHDVRGKEEQFF.

J is TRBJ2-3 and V is TRBV18; TRBD2 aligns across 9 bases. V shed 6 bases, J shed 2 bases, and the junction held 6 bases outside the gene matches. Germline V gene sequence: CDR1 KGHSH, CDR2 LQKENI. This CDR3 has 15 residues. The CDR3, as DNA: TGTGCCAGCTCGCCGACTAGCGGTTCCACAGATACGCAGTATTTT. Protein product: CASSPTSGSTDTQYF.

The chain links TRBV6-4 to TRBJ2-3, with a possible D match to TRBD2 (6 bases). Looked up from germline, CDR1 is MRHNA and CDR2 is SNTAGT. Trimming shortened V by 8 bases and J by 0 bases, and 24 bases separated the two germline ends. The CDR3 runs 18 residues. Here the CDR3 DNA reads TGTGCCAGCCAACACCCTGGTAGGAGGGTGGAGAGCACAGATACGCAGTATTTT. Translation gives CASQHPGRRVESTDTQYF.

The J gene is TRBJ2-7, the V gene TRBV4-2; perhaps TRBD1 as D (5 bases). Trimming left V 0 bases short and J 2 bases short, with 8 bases between. The CDR3 length is 14 residues. The germline gives CDR1 LGHNA, CDR2 YNFKEQ. The CDR3: CASSQDKGPYEQYF. In DNA form, the CDR3 reads TGTGCCAGCAGCCAAGATAAGGGGCCCTACGAGCAGTACTTC.

A single count supports this clone. V and J are TRBV15 and TRBJ2-7; 8 bases map to TRBD1. This CDR3 comprises 15 residues. Trimming removed 8 bases from V and 2 bases from J; junction bases left unmatched: 11. Germline assignment: CDR1 LNHNV and CDR2 YYDKDF (reference sequence). Here the CDR3 DNA reads TGTGCCACCCTCGTCAGACAGGGGAAAACCTACGAGCAGTACTTC. Residues: CATLVRQGKTYEQYF.

The chain has TRBV5-1 and TRBJ2-1, with 7 bases that match TRBD1. CDR3 length: 11 amino acids. Germline V lookup: CDR1 SGHRS, CDR2 YFSETQ. V lost 5 bases to trimming and J lost 8 bases; unmatched junction nucleotides: 1. The CDR3 sequence is CASSTGDEQFF. CDR3 DNA sequence: TGCGCCAGCAGTACAGGGGATGAGCAGTTCTTC.

This chain uses TRBV6-4 with TRBJ1-5; D ambiguous. This CDR3 comprises 13 residues. Germline V gene data show CDR1 as MRHNA and CDR2 as SNTAGT. Trimming shortened V by 5 bases and J by 5 bases, and 10 bases separated the two germline ends. The CDR3 nucleotides read TGTGCCAGCAGTCCCCAAACTGATCAGCCCCAGCATTTT. This sequence encodes CASSPQTDQPQHF.

This rearrangement joins TRBV28 to TRBJ1-5; D not certain. The germline gives CDR1 MDHEN, CDR2 SYDVKM. Trimming stripped 6 bases from V and 9 bases from J, with 15 bases between. The CDR3 covers 13 residues. The CDR3 sequence is CASRQTPFAPQHF. The CDR3 bases are TGTGCCAGCAGGCAGACCCCTTTTGCGCCCCAGCATTTT.

The chain carries TRBV28 and TRBJ2-5; a possible D gene is TRBD2 (6 bases). Germline V gives CDR1 MDHEN, CDR2 SYDVKM. The CDR3 has 13 residues. Trimming shortened V by 6 bases and J by 9 bases, and 17 bases separated the two germline ends. The CDR3 sequence: CASSGGRRWAQYF. The CDR3 nucleotides are TGTGCCAGCAGCGGGGGACGTCGGTGGGCCCAGTACTTC.

As for this clone: The sample has other DNA sequences that encode this CDR3 too. The chain joins TRBV7-2 to TRBJ2-7; the match to TRBD2 covers 13 bases. Unmatched junction bases numbered 1, after V lost 1 base and J lost 4 bases. This CDR3 spans 15 amino acids. The germline gives CDR1 SGHTA, CDR2 FQGNSA. In nucleotides, the CDR3 is TGTGCCAGCAGCTTAGGACTAGCGGGAGGATACGAGCAGTACTTC. Translation: CASSLGLAGGYEQYF.

The chain employs TRBV3-1 (or the pseudogene TRBV3-2) and TRBJ2-5; either TRBD1 or TRBD2 may supply D (6 bases each). V was clipped by 1 base and J by 3 bases, with 12 bases between them. This CDR3 comprises 15 residues. Germline V gene lookup returns CDR1 LGHDT and CDR2 YNNKEL (reference sequence). In nucleotides, the CDR3 is TGTGCCAGCAGCCAAGGCCCAAGGGGGGAAGAGACCCAGTACTTC. It translates to CASSQGPRGEETQYF.

The J gene is TRBJ1-6, the V gene TRBV27, with D possibly TRBD1 on 5 matching bases. Between the trimmed V and J ends, which lost 3 bases and 13 bases, there was a span of 25 bases. CDR3 size: 17 residues. The V gene's germline CDR1 is MNHEY and CDR2 SMNVEV (reference sequence). CDR3 region: CASSFFGATSSIWPLHF. The DNA for the CDR3 is TGTGCCAGCAGTTTCTTCGGGGCCACAAGTTCGATTTGGCCCCTCCACTTT.

The rearrangement links TRBV20-1 to TRBJ2-1; a possible D gene is TRBD2 (5 bases). The germline gives CDR1 DFQATT, CDR2 SNEGSKA (reference sequence). The CDR3 covers 15 residues. Trimming shortened V by 3 bases and J by 2 bases, and 14 bases separated the two germline ends. DNA for the CDR3: TGCAGTGCTAGTATGAGTCTAGCAACCTACAATGAGCAGTTCTTC. This translates into CSASMSLATYNEQFF.

The sample holds one count of this clone. This chain connects TRBV6-5 to TRBJ2-7; weak D call: TRBD1 (5 bases). This CDR3 has 14 residues. In germline, CDR1 is MNHEY, CDR2 SVGAGI. V lost 3 bases, J lost 0 bases, and 9 bases lay in between. The CDR3 DNA reads TGTGCCAGCAGTTATCAGGGCAGCTCCTACGAGCAGTACTTC. Its protein is CASSYQGSSYEQYF.

This clone was observed many times. The CDR3 region is CASSLSSGRFYEQYF. CDR3 DNA: TGTGCCAGCAGCTTATCTAGCGGGAGGTTTTACGAGCAGTACTTC. The rearrangement links TRBV7-9 to TRBJ2-7, with 11 positions matching TRBD2. Germline-derived CDR1 and CDR2 are SEHNR and FQNEAQ (reference sequence). The CDR3 is made up of 15 amino acids. V dropped 2 bases and J dropped 4; count of bases not matched to a gene: 4.

This rearrangement joins TRBV24-1 to TRBJ2-5, with 7 bases lining up with TRBD1. This CDR3 comprises 16 residues. V shed 5 bases and J 3 bases; nucleotides not matched to a gene: 11. Germline lookup yields CDR1 KGHDR and CDR2 SFDVKD. CDR3 sequence reads: CATSVTGTEIKETQYF. The CDR3 nucleotides are TGTGCCACCAGTGTAACCGGGACAGAGATTAAAGAGACCCAGTACTTC.

The CDR3 spells CASSFRIPYGYTF. The CDR3 coding sequence is TGTGCCAGCAGTTTCCGGATCCCTTATGGCTACACCTTC. The chain uses TRBV12-3 or TRBV12-4 and TRBJ1-2; the D is unclear. V was cut by 3 bases and J by 5 bases, with 10 bases left in between. The CDR3 has 13 amino acids.

The chain recombines TRBV18 with TRBJ1-4, with 9 bases identical to TRBD1. Germline CDR1 reads KGHSH; CDR2 reads LQKENI. CDR3 length: 15 residues. Trimming at V came to 3 bases and at J to 7 bases, leaving 6 bases not matched to a gene. The CDR3 loop is CASSPSDRGSEKLFF. For the CDR3, the DNA is TGTGCCAGCTCACCCTCGGACAGGGGAAGTGAAAAACTGTTTTTT.

The rearrangement links TRBV6-1 to TRBJ1-1; a possible D gene is TRBD1 (5 bases). Germline CDR1 MNHNS, CDR2 SASEGT. V was pared by 3 bases and J by 3 bases, with 17 bases between. This CDR3 contains 16 residues. The CDR3 region has the DNA TGTGCCAGCAGTGAGAGGCAGGGCTCGGGTTACACTGAAGCTTTCTTT. Its protein product is CASSERQGSGYTEAFF.

J is TRBJ2-2 and V is TRBV28, with D possibly being TRBD1 (5 bases). V shed 2 bases and J shed 6 bases, with 10 bases lying between them. This CDR3 spans 14 amino acids. From germline, CDR1 is MDHEN and CDR2 SYDVKM. CDR3 nucleotides: TGTGCCAGCAGTTTACAGGGATTCGCCGGGGAGCTGTTTTTT. Translation gives CASSLQGFAGELFF.